A selection of T cell receptor beta chains follows, all from one sample in a study of cytomegalovirus exposure and HLA in healthy donors. Clones were sequenced by immunoSEQ multiplex PCR, and TCRdb holds only the in-frame ones, with some missing. The sample yields about 170,000 clones, almost 85% seen once. The sample comprised PBMCs. The receptors were sampled from a girl aged 10-17 years in good health and CMV-seropositive. Each CDR3 is given with its conserved first and last residue. The D gene is left open where the match is weak. A clone size is listed for some rows: how often the clone was seen (once, few, many), or a class if it is expanded.

CDR3 protein,CDR3 DNA,J gene,clone size,V gene,CDR3 length,D gene
CASSSRGDYGYGYTF,TGTGCCAGCAGCTCCCGAGGGGACTACGGGTATGGCTACACCTTC,TRBJ1-2,-,TRBV6-5,15,-
CASPGFKEQFF,TGTGCCTCGCCAGGGTTTAAGGAGCAGTTCTTC,TRBJ2-1,-,TRBV6-5,11,-
CASSLRSGTTNEKLFF,TGCGCCAGCAGCCTTAGGTCCGGGACAACTAATGAAAAACTGTTTTTT,TRBJ1-4,-,TRBV5-1,16,-
CASSLTGGPPGGGYTF,TGTGCCAGCAGCTTAACCGGGGGGCCTCCCGGGGGCGGCTACACCTTC,TRBJ1-2,-,TRBV7-3,16,-
CAISESGRGYTF,TGTGCCATCAGTGAGTCGGGCCGGGGCTACACCTTC,TRBJ1-2,-,TRBV10-3,12,-
CASSIDRDAPPGSPLHF,TGTGCCAGTAGTATTGACAGGGATGCGCCACCAGGGTCACCCCTCCACTTT,TRBJ1-6,-,TRBV19,17,TRBD1
CASRTGTGGGYGYTF,TGCGCCAGCAGGACCGGGACAGGGGGGGGCTATGGCTACACCTTC,TRBJ1-2,once,TRBV5-1,15,TRBD1
CSALPGNGYTF,TGCAGTGCCTTGCCAGGGAATGGCTACACCTTC,TRBJ1-2,-,TRBV20-1,11,-
CASSLLFGPGLGYGEQYF,TGTGCCAGCAGCTTGTTATTTGGACCAGGACTAGGGTACGGAGAGCAGTACTTC,TRBJ2-7,once,TRBV5-4,18,TRBD2
CASSSLQEGNEKLFF,TGTGCCAGCAGCTCCCTACAGGAGGGTAATGAAAAACTGTTTTTT,TRBJ1-4,many,TRBV7-9,15,-
CASSLAVLQDKLSQAFF,TGTGCCAGCAGCTTGGCCGTTCTGCAGGACAAGCTCTCTCAAGCTTTCTTT,TRBJ1-1,-,TRBV5-8,17,-
CASSVDGGAGDEQFF,TGTGCCAGCAGCGTAGACGGGGGGGCGGGCGATGAGCAGTTCTTC,TRBJ2-1,-,TRBV9,15,TRBD2
CASSSDIVGNSYNEQFF,TGTGCCAGCAGCTCCGATATCGTCGGGAATTCCTACAATGAGCAGTTCTTC,TRBJ2-1,-,TRBV11-2,17,-
CASSSDGVSYEQYF,TGTGCCAGCAGCTCGGACGGGGTCTCCTACGAGCAGTACTTC,TRBJ2-7,once,TRBV13,14,-
CASREGPISYGYTF,TGTGCCAGCAGGGAGGGGCCCATTTCCTATGGCTACACCTTC,TRBJ1-2,few,TRBV6-5,14,-
CASSDGFTGELFF,TGTGCCAGCAGTGATGGCTTTACCGGGGAGCTGTTTTTT,TRBJ2-2,-,TRBV2,13,-
CASSLRIGTIKAHVYGYTF,TGTGCCAGCAGCTTGAGAATTGGGACTATAAAGGCCCATGTCTATGGCTACACCTTC,TRBJ1-2,-,TRBV7-2,19,-
CASSFAGPTGELFF,TGCGCCAGCAGCTTCGCAGGTCCCACCGGGGAGCTGTTTTTT,TRBJ2-2,-,TRBV5-1,14,-
CASRQSGTRDGTQYF,TGTGCCAGCAGACAAAGCGGGACTAGGGACGGGACCCAGTACTTC,TRBJ2-5,-,TRBV14,15,TRBD2
CASSQEGMGGLNTEAFF,TGTGCCAGCAGCCAAGAGGGGATGGGAGGGTTGAACACTGAAGCTTTCTTT,TRBJ1-1,-,TRBV4-2,17,-
CASSNRRLAGGTDTQYF,TGTGCCAGTAGTAACCGAAGACTAGCGGGGGGCACAGATACGCAGTATTTT,TRBJ2-3,-,TRBV19,17,TRBD2
CASSVATAGNYGYTF,TGTGCCAGCAGCGTAGCGACAGCTGGGAACTATGGCTACACCTTC,TRBJ1-2,-,TRBV9,15,-
CASSRGYEQYF,TGTGCCAGCTCTCGGGGCTACGAGCAGTACTTC,TRBJ2-7,-,TRBV9,11,-
CASSLATAYEQYF,TGTGCCAGCAGCTTAGCTACAGCCTACGAGCAGTACTTC,TRBJ2-7,-,TRBV7-9,13,-
CASSLGQGQGYGYTF,TGTGCCAGCAGCTTAGGGCAAGGCCAGGGCTATGGCTACACCTTC,TRBJ1-2,few,TRBV7-9,15,-
CASSYSRGANCGYTF,TGTGCCAGCAGTTACAGCAGGGGGGCTAACTGTGGCTACACCTTC,TRBJ1-2,once,TRBV6-5,15,TRBD1
CASSYSNRQRGEQFF,TGTGCCAGCAGTTACTCGAACCGGCAACGGGGTGAGCAGTTCTTC,TRBJ2-1,-,TRBV6-5,15,-
CASSVGNSGSNQPQHF,TGTGCCAGCAGCGTAGGCAACAGCGGCAGCAATCAGCCCCAGCATTTT,TRBJ1-5,few,TRBV9,16,-
CASGFRGPSLNYGYTF,TGTGCTAGTGGTTTCAGGGGGCCAAGTCTTAACTATGGCTACACCTTC,TRBJ1-2,-,TRBV12-5,16,TRBD1
CASSLKGVFYGYTF,TGTGCCAGCAGCTTGAAAGGGGTTTTCTATGGCTACACCTTC,TRBJ1-2,-,TRBV5-6,14,-
CASSVGVAGGLYNEQFF,TGTGCCAGCAGTGTTGGGGTAGCGGGGGGCCTGTACAATGAGCAGTTCTTC,TRBJ2-1,-,TRBV6-1,17,TRBD2
CASSLVGLAGEDEQFF,TGTGCCAGCAGCTTGGTAGGACTAGCGGGCGAGGATGAGCAGTTCTTC,TRBJ2-1,-,TRBV5-6,16,TRBD2
CASSRGGYPNSPLHF,TGTGCCAGCAGTCGGGGGGGGTACCCTAATTCACCCCTCCACTTT,TRBJ1-6,once,TRBV27,15,-
CASRPRSYNEQFF,TGTGCCAGCCGTCCTAGGAGCTACAATGAGCAGTTCTTC,TRBJ2-1,-,TRBV27,13,-
CASITSGGATETQYF,TGTGCCAGCATTACTAGCGGGGGGGCCACGGAGACCCAGTACTTC,TRBJ2-5,-,TRBV2,15,TRBD2
CASSLQGYGELFF,TGTGCCAGCAGTTTACAGGGATACGGGGAGCTGTTTTTT,TRBJ2-2,-,TRBV6-5,13,-
CASSVLAASGGYTF,TGTGCCAGCAGCGTCCTAGCGGCCTCGGGAGGCTACACCTTC,TRBJ1-2,-,TRBV9,14,-
CASSSQGSTEAFF,TGTGCCAGCAGCTCCCAGGGGAGCACTGAAGCTTTCTTT,TRBJ1-1,-,TRBV11-2,13,-
CASSLVFSGDQPQHF,TGTGCCAGCAGCTTAGTTTTCTCAGGGGACCAGCCCCAGCATTTT,TRBJ1-5,-,TRBV7-8,15,-
CASSIVQPNEKLFF,TGTGCCAGTAGTATCGTACAGCCTAATGAAAAACTGTTTTTT,TRBJ1-4,-,TRBV19,14,-
CASSVDDRDYEQYF,TGTGCCAGCAGCGTAGACGACAGAGACTACGAGCAGTACTTC,TRBJ2-7,-,TRBV9,14,-
CASSPRTGRKEGDYGYTF,TGTGCCAGCAGTCCCCGGACAGGCCGAAAAGAGGGGGACTATGGCTACACCTTC,TRBJ1-2,-,TRBV28,18,TRBD1
CASSALQGSYEQYF,TGTGCCAGCAGCGCGCTACAGGGGTCCTACGAGCAGTACTTC,TRBJ2-7,-,TRBV11-2,14,TRBD1
CASSLAAGYATEAFF,TGCGCCAGCAGCTTGGCCGCGGGATACGCCACTGAAGCTTTCTTT,TRBJ1-1,-,TRBV5-1,15,-
CASIGGAGGAFF,TGTGCCAGCATAGGCGGGGCAGGTGGAGCTTTCTTT,TRBJ1-1,-,TRBV6-1,12,-
CASSLPGGETDTQYF,TGTGCCAGCAGCTTACCCGGGGGGGAGACAGATACGCAGTATTTT,TRBJ2-3,-,TRBV11-3,15,TRBD2